These 18 T cell receptor beta chains originate from one sample sequenced in a study of shared clonotypes between healthy human individuals. Clones were read by immunoSEQ multiplex PCR, and TCRdb kept only the in-frame ones, dropping some. The data contain 2 million to 3 million clones, approximately 94% of them singletons. The sample comprised naive CD4+ T cells from PBMCs. Regarding subset: CD45RA+ positively selected. The receptors stem from a man aged 18 to 30 in good health. Some clones in this sample may be carry-over from other donors' samples.

V usage is TRBV19 and J usage is TRBJ1-2; tentatively, D is TRBD1 (5 bases). Germline-derived CDR1 and CDR2 are LNHDA and SQIVND (reference sequence). Trimming removed 6 bases from V and 8 bases from J, with 16 bases in between. This CDR3 region has 13 residues. The DNA of the CDR3 is TGTGCCAGTAGCGTTAGCTCGGGGCGAGGCTACACCTTC. It translates to CASSVSSGRGYTF.

The genes are TRBV7-2 and TRBJ2-2; D unresolved. The germline gives CDR1 SGHTA, CDR2 FQGNSA. CDR3 length: 15 amino acids. V dropped 1 base and J dropped 6 bases, with 12 bases sitting between them. The CDR3 region is CASSLVFSQAGELFF. CDR3 nucleotide sequence: TGTGCCAGCAGCTTAGTTTTCTCCCAAGCCGGGGAGCTGTTTTTT.

Regarding this clone: Other DNA sequences in this sample translate to the same CDR3. The rearrangement uses TRBV20-1 and TRBJ1-1, with D tentatively TRBD1 (5 bases). V was cut by 5 bases and J by 5 bases, with 9 bases left in between. The CDR3 runs to 11 residues. Germline CDR1 DFQATT, CDR2 SNEGSKA (reference sequence). DNA of the CDR3: TGCAGTGCTCGAGGGGTTACTGAAGCTTTCTTT. This gives the protein CSARGVTEAFF.

This chain uses TRBV2 with TRBJ2-5, with 7 bases identical to TRBD2. The junction had 6 bases not matched to a gene; V was cut back by 7 bases and J by 4 bases. The CDR3 totals 13 residues. In germline, CDR1 is SNHLY, CDR2 FYNNEI. The CDR3, as DNA: TGTGCCAGCAATTTAGGGAGGGGAGAGACCCAGTACTTC. It specifies CASNLGRGETQYF. Full variable domain (outside the CDR3, taken from reference TRBV2 and TRBJ2-5): EPEVTQTPSHQVTQMGQEVILRCVPISNHLYFYWYRQILGQKVEFLVSFYNNEISEKSEIFDDQFSVERPDGSNFTLKIRSTKLEDSAMYFCASNLGRGETQYFGPGTRLLVL.

The chain employs TRBV9 and TRBJ2-7; possibly TRBD2 for D (5 bases). The CDR3 loop spans 14 amino acids. In germline, CDR1 is SGDLS, CDR2 YYNGEE. Trimming removed 3 bases at V and 2 bases at J, with 12 bases between. Here the CDR3 DNA reads TGTGCCAGCAGCGCCGGACTGCAGGCCTACGAGCAGTACTTC. The encoded protein is CASSAGLQAYEQYF.

This chain joins TRBV5-1 and TRBJ2-2; TRBD1 matches at 7 bases. V lost 4 bases, J lost 4 bases, and 7 bases stayed unmatched. Looked up from germline, CDR1 is SGHRS and CDR2 is YFSETQ. The CDR3 runs to 15 residues. The CDR3 is CASSPVPGGTGELFF. CDR3 coding DNA: TGCGCCAGCAGCCCGGTGCCAGGGGGCACCGGGGAGCTGTTTTTT.

The chain carries TRBV5-4 and TRBJ2-2; 8 bases agree with TRBD2. The V gene end was trimmed by 3 bases and the J gene end by 2 bases; junction bases not matched to a gene: 3. CDR3 length: 15 amino acids. Germline V CDR1 and CDR2: SGHNT, YYREEE (reference sequence). The CDR3 DNA reads TGTGCCAGCAGCTCGAGCGGGAGAAACACCGGGGAGCTGTTTTTT. Its protein product is CASSSSGRNTGELFF.

V gene TRBV2 combines with J gene TRBJ2-1, with D possibly matching TRBD1 (7 bases). The germline gives CDR1 SNHLY, CDR2 FYNNEI. The CDR3 has 16 residues. The V end lost 1 base, the J end lost 4 bases, and 14 bases lay between the germline ends. The chain's CDR3 is CASSEGGGTEYNEQFF. The CDR3 nucleotides read TGTGCCAGCAGTGAAGGAGGCGGGACAGAGTACAATGAGCAGTTCTTC.

This chain connects TRBV28 to TRBJ2-7; unclear D gene. Trimming stripped 6 bases from V and 1 base from J, with 13 bases between. This CDR3 region has 14 residues. Germline values: CDR1 MDHEN, CDR2 SYDVKM. The CDR3 region is CASRGSLPSYEQYF. The DNA of the CDR3 is TGTGCCAGCAGGGGATCCCTTCCATCCTACGAGCAGTACTTC.

The chain has TRBV9 and TRBJ2-1, with D uncertain. V lost 0 bases and J 8 bases, leaving 12 bases between the germline ends. This CDR3 is 14 amino acids long. CDR1 and CDR2 (germline): SGDLS, YYNGEE. CDR3 residues: CASSVVSRADEQFF. The CDR3 DNA reads TGTGCCAGCAGCGTAGTTTCCCGGGCGGATGAGCAGTTCTTC.

The chain recombines TRBV18 with TRBJ2-1, with 9 bases identical to TRBD1. CDR3 length equals 15 residues. The junction had 4 bases not matched to a gene; V was cut back by 0 bases and J by 7 bases. CDR1 and CDR2 (germline): KGHSH, LQKENI. The CDR3 DNA follows: TGTGCCAGCTCACCACCAGGACAGGGGAAGAATGAGCAGTTCTTC. Its translation: CASSPPGQGKNEQFF.

V usage is TRBV5-1 and J usage is TRBJ1-6; D uncertain. Germline CDR1 and CDR2: SGHRS and YFSETQ. Trimming removed 8 bases from V and 2 bases from J, with 14 bases in between. CDR3 length: 15 amino acids. This CDR3 is CASRESGTYNSPLHF. CDR3 bases: TGCGCCAGTAGAGAGTCGGGGACCTATAATTCACCCCTCCACTTT.

The chain links TRBV29-1 to TRBJ1-5; possibly TRBD1 for D (5 bases). This CDR3 region has 17 residues. Germline-derived CDR1 and CDR2 are SQVTM and ANQGSEA. V was clipped by 5 bases and J by 4 bases, with 24 bases between them. This CDR3 is CSVTHGTPGGGNQPQHF. CDR3 DNA sequence: TGCAGCGTTACCCATGGTACCCCTGGGGGAGGGAATCAGCCCCAGCATTTT.

The V and J genes are TRBV11-2 and TRBJ1-2; D gene unclear. The CDR3 is 17 residues long. Trimming took 5 bases from V and 0 from J, leaving 19 bases between them. The germline gives CDR1 SGHAT, CDR2 FQNNGV. The CDR3 region is CASSPSLWQPANYGYTF. The CDR3 bases are TGTGCCAGCAGCCCCTCTCTCTGGCAGCCAGCTAACTATGGCTACACCTTC.

This sequence joins TRBV2 and TRBJ1-3; 7 nucleotides line up with TRBD1. This CDR3 comprises 14 residues. After removal of 6 bases from V and 1 base from J, the junction contained 3 bases not matched to a gene. Looked up from germline, CDR1 is SNHLY and CDR2 is FYNNEI. The CDR3 spells CASRDRPSGNTIYF. The CDR3 DNA reads as TGTGCCAGCAGGGACAGGCCATCTGGAAACACCATATATTTT.

The chain employs TRBV6-1 and TRBJ1-5; D gene ambiguous. The CDR3 length is 14 residues. Germline V CDR1 and CDR2: MNHNS, SASEGT. V lost 6 bases and J lost 7, with 16 bases in between. The CDR3 nucleotides read TGTGCCAGCAGAAAGACGGTGAGTGGGCAGCCCCAGCATTTT. Protein product: CASRKTVSGQPQHF.

This chain links TRBV29-1 with TRBJ2-1, with D unclear. Germline V gives CDR1 SQVTM, CDR2 ANQGSEA. Trimming took off 6 bases at V and 7 bases at J, with 16 bases between the two ends. This CDR3 has 13 residues. The CDR3 region has the DNA TGCAGCGTATTAGGTTTACTTATGAATGAGCAGTTCTTC. Translation: CSVLGLLMNEQFF.

The CDR3 loop reads CASSSPAGGEPTEAFF. As DNA, the CDR3 is TGTGCCAGCAGCTCCCCAGCCGGAGGGGAGCCCACTGAAGCTTTCTTT. J is TRBJ1-1 and V is TRBV5-6, with TRBD1 as a possible D gene (5 bases). CDR1 and CDR2 from the germline V gene are SGHDT and YYEEEE. The V and J ends lost 3 bases and 4 bases respectively, with 19 bases between them. The CDR3 runs 16 residues.